This T cell receptor (beta chain) originates from a study of blood T cell repertoires in COVID-19. Measured with immunoSEQ multiplex PCR; TCRdb has only the in-frame clones, and not every one. The table lists 200,000 to 300,000 clones, about 86% of them singletons. What was sequenced was peripheral blood. This TCR came from a young man with active or convalescent COVID-19.

In nucleotides, the CDR3 is TGCGCCAGCTACTCGAGCTCCTACGAGCAGTACTTC. This sequence encodes CASYSSSYEQYF. The chain is built from TRBV5-1 and TRBJ2-7; D remains unclear. Germline values: CDR1 SGHRS, CDR2 YFSETQ. The CDR3 sequence is 12 residues long. Trimming removed 7 bases at V and 0 bases at J, with 8 bases between.